This T cell receptor beta chain was identified during a study of OX40 agonist ivuxolimab in advanced cancers. About the research overall: The eligibility criteria allowed prior anti-PD-1, anti-PD-L1 or anti-CTLA-4 therapy, and around 40% had some.

The length of the CDR3 is 15 residues. Germline-derived CDR1 and CDR2 are MNHEY and SMNVEV (reference sequence). Trimming at V came to 3 bases and at J to 1 base, leaving 2 bases not matched to a gene. Clones were read by immunoSEQ multiplex PCR, and TCRdb kept only the in-frame ones, dropping some. The sample has about 77,000 clones, roughly 87% seen once; the top ten hold less than 8%. This TCR came from an adult with an advanced solid tumor such as melanoma, head and neck, liver or kidney cancer. The chain is built from TRBV27 and TRBJ2-7; 11 bases are shared with TRBD2. The source material was CD4+ or CD8+ T cells sorted from blood, sampled in a trial of the OX40 agonist ivuxolimab. As DNA, the CDR3 is TGTGCCAGCAGTTTTGTAGCGGGGGGGTCCTACGAGCAGTACTTC. It is translated as CASSFVAGGSYEQYF.